This T cell receptor beta chain emerged from a study of radiotherapy plus CTLA-4 blockade in lung cancer. TCRdb's table, derived via immunoSEQ multiplex PCR, lists solely in-frame clones and lacks some. The table lists about 60,000 clones, about 83% of them singletons, with about 4.3% in the top ten. This clone was seen a few times. This CDR3 has 17 amino acids. J gave up 2 bases and V 2 bases, and 9 bases lay outside the gene matches. Germline assignment: CDR1 SGHRS and CDR2 YFSETQ. Participants had chemo-refractory metastatic non-small-cell lung cancer and were treated with focal radiation plus ipilimumab CTLA-4 blockade.

This material consisted of peripheral blood, taken from a patient treated with radiotherapy plus ipilimumab. The rearrangement joins TRBV5-1 to TRBJ2-5; 10 bases agree with TRBD2. This TCR came from a human donor with non-small cell lung cancer who had a partial response to radiotherapy plus ipilimumab. The CDR3 nucleotides read TGCGCCAGCAGCTTTAGGCCAGCGGGAGGGGCACAAGAGACCCAGTACTTC. Residues: CASSFRPAGGAQETQYF.